The text below deals with one T cell receptor (beta chain). No antigen is known for it. Distinct nucleotide sequences in the sample also encode this CDR3. These data originate in a study of shared clonotypes between healthy human individuals. The study's findings and limits: Generally, estimated richness proved larger in naive subsets than it did in memory subsets. What limited the represented genetic and exposure-history diversity was the small number of donors.

Trimming stripped 2 bases from V and 2 bases from J, with 1 base between. The CDR3 covers 12 residues. Germline values: CDR1 SGHTA, CDR2 FQGNSA. Into CD45RA+ naive and CD45RA-negative memory subsets, the CD4+ cells were split. Genomic DNA of every subset was divided equally among multiple immunoSEQ plates. The data were produced by immunoSEQ multiplex PCR, yet TCRdb's version contains in-frame clones alone and is incomplete. The table records about 1 million clones, about 77% of them present only once. The specimen sequenced was memory CD4+ T cells sorted from blood. Subset meaning: CD45RA-negative fraction. The sequence came from a man younger than 35 in good health. The chain uses TRBV7-2 and TRBJ2-1; D is unclear. CDR3 residues: CASSLTYNEQFF. CDR3 nucleotide sequence: TGTGCCAGCAGCTTAACCTACAATGAGCAGTTCTTC. The entire variable domain, with the rest obtained from reference TRBV7-2 and TRBJ2-1, is as follows: GAGVSQSPSNKVTEKGKDVELRCDPISGHTALYWYRQSLGQGLEFLIYFQGNSAPDKSGLPSDRFSAERTGGSVSTLTIQRTQQEDSAVYLCASSLTYNEQFFGPGTRLTVL.